The rows below give T cell receptor beta chains drawn from one sample of a study of blood T cell repertoires in COVID-19. TCRdb keeps only in-frame clones here, not all; method: immunoSEQ multiplex PCR. Of about 370,000 clones listed, approximately 92% were seen once; the top ten hold more than 0.8%. The sample consisted of PBMCs or T cells enriched from blood (not recorded which). All receptors derive from a man younger than 30 who had recovered from COVID-19. Both conserved end residues are part of each CDR3. The D gene is left open where the match is weak. Clone size is not always given. Where it is, it says once, few, many or a class for expanded clones.

v_call	cdr3_length	clone_size	d_call	j_call	cdr3_nt	cdr3_aa
TRBV27	17	-	TRBD1	TRBJ2-7	TGTGCCAGCACCAACCTATATAGGACAGGGGCGTCCTACGAGCAGTACTTC	CASTNLYRTGASYEQYF
TRBV5-6	14	once	-	TRBJ1-5	TGTGCCAGCAGCTTGGCCCAGGGAGGTCAGCCCCAGCATTTT	CASSLAQGGQPQHF
TRBV7-2	15	once	TRBD1	TRBJ1-2	TGTGCCAGCAGCTCCAAAGGGGGCGAGGGCTATGGCTACACCTTC	CASSSKGGEGYGYTF
TRBV19	12	-	-	TRBJ2-6	TGTGCCAGTAGCCTGTTGGCCAACGTCCTGACTTTC	CASSLLANVLTF
TRBV7-2	10	-	-	TRBJ1-1	TGTGCCAGTAAGAACACTGAAGCTTTCTTT	CASKNTEAFF
TRBV3-1/TRBV3-2	16	-	TRBD2	TRBJ2-5	TGTGCCAGCAGCCCCTCTTCAGCGGGGGGTCAAGAGACCCAGTACTTC	CASSPSSAGGQETQYF
TRBV4-1	14	-	TRBD1	TRBJ2-7	TGCGCCAGCAGCCAAGTTGAGGGGGCGGACGAGCAGTACTTC	CASSQVEGADEQYF
TRBV5-4	15	once	-	TRBJ1-6	TGTGCCAGCAGCTTGCCCGGACAGACGAATTCACCCCTCCACTTT	CASSLPGQTNSPLHF
TRBV15	14	-	-	TRBJ2-7	TGTGCCACCAGCAGACAGGGCAGCTCCTACGAGCAGTACTTC	CATSRQGSSYEQYF
TRBV27	13	-	-	TRBJ1-1	TGTGCCAGCAGTTTTCGTGTGTACACTGAAGCTTTCTTT	CASSFRVYTEAFF
TRBV11-2	15	-	TRBD1	TRBJ1-5	TGTGCCAGCAGCTTAGACGGAGACAGGGTTCAGCCCCAGCATTTT	CASSLDGDRVQPQHF
TRBV15	17	-	TRBD2	TRBJ2-1	TGTGCCACCAGCAGAGATTGGACTAGCGGGAGTGACAATGAGCAGTTCTTC	CATSRDWTSGSDNEQFF
TRBV10-3	18	-	TRBD2	TRBJ2-1	TGTGCCATCAAATCTACTAGCGGGGGTCAAAGCTCCTACAATGAGCAGTTCTTC	CAIKSTSGGQSSYNEQFF
TRBV19	15	-	-	TRBJ1-5	TGTGCCAGTAGTATATGGGGCATTAGCAATCAGCCCCAGCATTTT	CASSIWGISNQPQHF
TRBV5-1	16	-	-	TRBJ1-5	TGCGCCAGCAGCTCTGATACCACAGTTGGCAATCAGCCCCAGCATTTT	CASSSDTTVGNQPQHF
TRBV5-1	15	-	-	TRBJ1-2	TGCGCCAGCAGCTTGGGACTGACCCCCAACTATGGCTACACCTTC	CASSLGLTPNYGYTF
TRBV27	15	-	TRBD1	TRBJ1-1	TGTGCCAGCAGTTTAATGAGTGCAGGGGGCACTGAAGCTTTCTTT	CASSLMSAGGTEAFF
TRBV18	14	few	TRBD1	TRBJ2-2	TGTGCCAGCTACGGGACAGGGAGTACCGGGGAGCTGTTTTTT	CASYGTGSTGELFF
TRBV18	15	-	TRBD2	TRBJ2-3	TGTGCCAGCTCACTACCGGGACTAGCCACAGATACGCAGTATTTT	CASSLPGLATDTQYF
TRBV6-5	15	-	TRBD1	TRBJ2-7	TGTGCCAGCAGTTACTCGGGGACAGGTATCTACGAGCAGTACTTC	CASSYSGTGIYEQYF
TRBV29-1	17	-	TRBD1	TRBJ1-2	TGCAGCGTTCCGGTAAACAGGGGGGAAACAAAAAACTATGGCTACACCTTC	CSVPVNRGETKNYGYTF
TRBV2	14	-	TRBD1	TRBJ1-1	TGTGCCAGCACCAGGGGGCAGATGAACACTGAAGCTTTCTTT	CASTRGQMNTEAFF
TRBV19	15	-	TRBD1	TRBJ1-2	TGTGCCAGTAGTCCCCGGACAGGAGCTAACTATGGCTACACCTTC	CASSPRTGANYGYTF
TRBV7-9	15	-	TRBD2	TRBJ2-1	TGTGCCAGCAGCCCGCCTAGCGGCAGACTCAATGAGCAGTTCTTC	CASSPPSGRLNEQFF
TRBV18	13	-	-	TRBJ1-4	TGTGCCAGCTCACCCCGGGTTGATGAAAAACTGTTTTTT	CASSPRVDEKLFF
TRBV10-3	14	-	TRBD1	TRBJ2-7	TGTGCCATCAGTAGGGACAGCGCCACCTACGAGCAGTACTTC	CAISRDSATYEQYF
TRBV19	13	-	TRBD2	TRBJ2-1	TGTGCCAGTAGTAGCGGGAGGGCTGGTGAGCAGTTCTTC	CASSSGRAGEQFF
TRBV5-8	13	-	TRBD1	TRBJ2-3	TGTGCCAGCAGCTCGAACAGGGGCAATACGCAGTATTTT	CASSSNRGNTQYF
TRBV11-2	16	-	-	TRBJ2-7	TGTGCCAGCAGCTGGGGTCGACTAGAGCGGACCTACGAGCAGTACTTC	CASSWGRLERTYEQYF
TRBV2	14	-	-	TRBJ2-7	TGTGCCAGCAGTGAAGAGGCGGGCGTATACGAGCAGTACTTC	CASSEEAGVYEQYF
TRBV2	16	-	TRBD1	TRBJ1-2	TGTGCCAGCAGTCCGGGACAGGGAAGACCTAACTATGGCTACACCTTC	CASSPGQGRPNYGYTF
TRBV10-3	15	-	TRBD1	TRBJ1-5	TGTGCCATCAGTGCGCGGCAGGGGGTGGGTCAGCCCCAGCATTTT	CAISARQGVGQPQHF
TRBV11-2	14	-	-	TRBJ1-1	TGTGCCAGCAGCAGACGGGTTGGTGGGACTGAAGCTTTCTTT	CASSRRVGGTEAFF